Listed below are T cell receptor beta chains from one sample, sequenced in a study of radiotherapy plus CTLA-4 blockade in lung cancer. Profiling relied on immunoSEQ multiplex PCR, and the TCRdb table lists in-frame clones only, not all of them. The table shows about 53,000 clones, with 84% occurring only once. Sample: peripheral blood, taken from a patient treated with radiotherapy plus ipilimumab. Source of these receptors: a human donor with non-small cell lung cancer whose response to radiotherapy plus ipilimumab could not be evaluated. Each CDR3 is given with its conserved first and last residue. The D gene is left open where the match is weak. The size entry is marked missing in some rows and otherwise reads once, few, many or a size class.

J gene,clone size,V gene,D gene,CDR3 DNA,CDR3 protein
TRBJ2-7,-,TRBV27,-,TGTGCCAGCAAGGGCCCAGGGGTTCGGGACGAGCAGTACTTC,CASKGPGVRDEQYF
TRBJ2-3,-,TRBV28,TRBD2,TGTGCCAGCAGTCCCCGTTTAGCGGGAATTCTCACAGATACGCAGTATTTT,CASSPRLAGILTDTQYF
TRBJ2-7,-,TRBV28,TRBD2,TGTGCCAGCAGTTTAGGTATAGCGGGACCCCTCTCCTACGAGCAGTACTTC,CASSLGIAGPLSYEQYF
TRBJ1-1,-,TRBV18,-,TGTGCCAGCTCACCAAATATAGGGGAAGGAACTGAAGCTTTCTTT,CASSPNIGEGTEAFF
TRBJ2-7,-,TRBV27,TRBD2,TGTGCCAGCAGTTCACGGGAGGGAAAGGCCTACGAGCAGTACTTC,CASSSREGKAYEQYF
TRBJ2-6,-,TRBV5-4,-,TGTGCCAGCTTCGAGGGTCCTGGAAGAACCTCTGGGGCCAACGTCCTGACTTTC,CASFEGPGRTSGANVLTF
TRBJ2-7,-,TRBV5-1,TRBD2,TGCGCCAGCAGCTTCGGGACAACAGTAGCGCGGGAGGGTTGGGAGCAGTACTTC,CASSFGTTVAREGWEQYF
TRBJ1-5,-,TRBV6-1,-,TGTGCCAGCAGTGAAGCCGTTCATAGGGGTAGCAATCAGCCCCAGCATTTT,CASSEAVHRGSNQPQHF
TRBJ2-1,-,TRBV4-3,-,TGCGCCAGCAGCCAAGAAAGGGGTTGGGAGCAGTTCTTC,CASSQERGWEQFF
TRBJ1-5,once,TRBV7-9,-,TGTGCCAGCAGCTTAGGAGATTATAGCAATCAGCCCCAGCATTTT,CASSLGDYSNQPQHF
TRBJ2-5,-,TRBV28,TRBD1,TGTGCCAGCAGCCCTCCGACAGGGACCCAAGAGACCCAGTACTTC,CASSPPTGTQETQYF
TRBJ1-5,-,TRBV4-3,-,TGCGCCAGCAGCCAAGATAGTGGGGGCTCGGGACAGCCCCAGCATTTT,CASSQDSGGSGQPQHF
TRBJ1-1,-,TRBV7-9,TRBD1,TGTGCCAGCAGCCCTCGAGGGACAGGGAAAACTGAAGCTTTCTTT,CASSPRGTGKTEAFF
TRBJ2-3,-,TRBV7-2,-,TGTGCCAGCAGCTTGGTCGGGAGTAGGACAGATACGCAGTATTTT,CASSLVGSRTDTQYF
TRBJ2-5,few,TRBV5-1,-,TGCGCCAGCAGCTTGGACTCCGGGAGACAAGAGACCCAGTACTTC,CASSLDSGRQETQYF
TRBJ1-2,-,TRBV19,-,TGTGCCAGTACCAACGGGCAGGGAGGAGTCTCTGGCTACACCTTC,CASTNGQGGVSGYTF
TRBJ1-2,-,TRBV28,TRBD1,TGTGCCAGCAGTTTGTCCGGGACAGGGGGGGGCTATGGCTACACCTTC,CASSLSGTGGGYGYTF
TRBJ1-2,-,TRBV2,-,TGTGCCAGCAATCGGGGTGGAGGCTACACCTTC,CASNRGGGYTF
TRBJ2-1,-,TRBV27,TRBD2,TGTGCCAGCAGTTTCACTAGCGGACCTTACAATGAGCAGTTCTTC,CASSFTSGPYNEQFF
TRBJ2-7,-,TRBV28,TRBD1,TGTGCCAGCAGTTCGACAGGGGAGAACTACGAGCAGTACTTC,CASSSTGENYEQYF
TRBJ2-2,few,TRBV19,-,TGTGCCAGTAGTAGTCAGGGAGGCTCCGGGGAGCTGTTTTTT,CASSSQGGSGELFF
TRBJ2-5,once,TRBV9,TRBD1,TGTGCCAGCAGCACCAACAGGGGGCGAGGGGAGACCCAGTACTTC,CASSTNRGRGETQYF
TRBJ2-7,-,TRBV15,-,TGTGCCACCAGCAAGGGGCGACAGTCCCCCTACGAGCAGTACTTC,CATSKGRQSPYEQYF
TRBJ1-5,-,TRBV19,TRBD1,TGTGCCAGTAGTGGCCAGGGGGTTCAGCCCCAGCATTTT,CASSGQGVQPQHF
TRBJ2-2,-,TRBV2,-,TGTGCCAGCAGAGACAGGGAGGCCGGGGAGCTGTTTTTT,CASRDREAGELFF
TRBJ2-1,-,TRBV4-2,-,TGTGCCAGCAGCCATGGAATCGGGGGAGCGGAGCCCTACAATGAGCAGTTCTTC,CASSHGIGGAEPYNEQFF
TRBJ2-2,-,TRBV2,-,TGTGCCACCTCCACGGCGGGATCCGGCGGGGAGCTGTTTTTT,CATSTAGSGGELFF
TRBJ2-7,-,TRBV4-1,TRBD2,TGCGCCAGCAGCCAAGATGAAGTTAGACTAGCGGTTCCCTACGAGCAGTACTTC,CASSQDEVRLAVPYEQYF
TRBJ2-7,-,TRBV29-1,TRBD1,TGCAGCGTACCCGCGGGACAGGGATACCACCAGTACTTC,CSVPAGQGYHQYF
TRBJ2-1,-,TRBV7-3,TRBD1,TGTGCCAGCAGCCCCGGGGGGACAGGGTTTAATGAGCAGTTCTTC,CASSPGGTGFNEQFF
TRBJ1-1,-,TRBV19,TRBD1,TGTGCCAGTAGTAGATTTACCCCGGGGACAGGGGAGACTGAAGCTTTCTTT,CASSRFTPGTGETEAFF
TRBJ2-7,-,TRBV28,TRBD2,TGTGCCAGCAGTTCAACTAGCGGGGCTTACGAGCAGTACTTC,CASSSTSGAYEQYF
TRBJ1-1,-,TRBV11-3,-,TGTGCCAGCAGCCGGGGGAACACTGAAGCTTTCTTT,CASSRGNTEAFF
TRBJ1-2,-,TRBV19,TRBD1,TGTGCCACCCTAGATCGGACAGGGAGAGCTAACTATGGCTACACCTTC,CATLDRTGRANYGYTF
TRBJ2-7,-,TRBV6-5,-,TGTGCCAGCAGTAATGGGGACAACTACGAGCAGTACTTC,CASSNGDNYEQYF
TRBJ2-2,-,TRBV2,-,TGTGCCAGCAGACCCGACAGGACCGGGGAGCTGTTTTTT,CASRPDRTGELFF
TRBJ2-1,-,TRBV19,TRBD1,TGTGCCAGTAACGCGGGACAGGGGTACAATGAGCAGTTCTTC,CASNAGQGYNEQFF
TRBJ2-1,-,TRBV5-4,TRBD1,TGTGCCAGCAGCGTTCCGGGACAGGGTCGCAATGAGCAGTTCTTC,CASSVPGQGRNEQFF
TRBJ2-7,-,TRBV15,TRBD1,TGTGCCACCAGCAGAGGGGACAGTGGCTACGAGCAGTACTTC,CATSRGDSGYEQYF
TRBJ2-1,-,TRBV5-4,TRBD2,TGTGCCAGCAGCAGATTAGCGGGAGGTACCTACAATGAGCAGTTCTTC,CASSRLAGGTYNEQFF
TRBJ2-3,-,TRBV9,TRBD2,TGTGCCAGCAGCGACGGGACTAGCCGAGGGTCAGATACGCAGTATTTT,CASSDGTSRGSDTQYF